The next 11 T cell receptor beta chains were all read from a single sample in a study of cytomegalovirus exposure and HLA in healthy donors. The PCR ran on 60 Vbeta and 13 Jbeta primers. Data came from immunoSEQ multiplex PCR; TCRdb stores just in-frame clones and leaves some out. The listing records approximately 150,000 clones. The sample taken for sequencing was PBMCs. Receptor source: a woman aged 40 to 50 in good health and CMV-seronegative.

The rearrangement joins TRBV18 to TRBJ1-4, with no clear D. This CDR3 region has 15 residues. Germline loops: CDR1 KGHSH, CDR2 LQKENI. V was clipped by 3 bases and J by 3 bases, with 11 bases between them. The CDR3 DNA sequence: TGTGCCAGCTCACCCCTCGGTGCACCTAATGAAAAACTGTTTTTT. Protein product: CASSPLGAPNEKLFF.

The CDR3 reads CASSKVEGQGLYQETQYF. The CDR3 DNA sequence: TGTGCCAGCAGCAAAGTAGAGGGACAGGGGCTCTACCAAGAGACCCAGTACTTC. The J gene is TRBJ2-5, the V gene TRBV21-1; TRBD1 reflects the table's D call only, with no check against the DNA. TRBV21-1 is flagged as a pseudogene. The CDR3 covers 18 residues.

The rearrangement uses TRBV7-8 and TRBJ2-7, with 10 bases identical to TRBD1. Per the germline V gene, CDR1 is SGHVS and CDR2 is FQNEAQ. V shed 5 bases and J 4 bases; nucleotides not matched to a gene: 8. The CDR3 extends over 15 amino acids. DNA of the CDR3: TGTGCCAGCAGCCCGGGACAGGGGATTATGTACGAGCAGTACTTC. Protein: CASSPGQGIMYEQYF.

The chain uses TRBV7-2 and TRBJ2-3; 11 positions match TRBD2. CDR1 and CDR2 from the germline V gene are SGHTA and FQGNSA. The CDR3 length is 16 residues. Unmatched junction bases numbered 3, after V lost 0 bases and J lost 4 bases. CDR3 coding DNA: TGTGCCAGCAGCTTAGCTAGCGGGGGGGCCTCAGATACGCAGTATTTT. As protein: CASSLASGGASDTQYF.

The chain joins TRBV15 to TRBJ1-2; 8 nucleotides align to TRBD1. The CDR3 runs to 16 residues. The V and J ends lost 3 bases and 1 base, in that order; junction bases with no gene match: 7. Germline loops: CDR1 LNHNV, CDR2 YYDKDF (reference sequence). In DNA form, the CDR3 reads TGTGCCACCAGCAGTAGACCGGGACAGGTTAACTATGGCTACACCTTC. Amino acid sequence: CATSSRPGQVNYGYTF.

The chain joins TRBV7-3 to TRBJ2-2; 7 bases match TRBD2. V was clipped by 1 base and J by 0 bases; unmatched bases: 2. This CDR3 comprises 16 residues. From germline, CDR1 is SGHTA and CDR2 FQGTGA. CDR3 region: CASSLRGGTNTGELFF. CDR3 in DNA: TGTGCCAGCAGCTTAAGGGGGGGGACGAACACCGGGGAGCTGTTTTTT.

The J gene is TRBJ2-7, the V gene TRBV7-2; weak D call: TRBD1 (6 bases). V was cut by 1 base and J by 4 bases, with 17 bases left in between. CDR1 is SGHTA and CDR2 is FQGNSA in the germline V gene. This CDR3 comprises 16 residues. CDR3 DNA: TGTGCCAGCAGCTTAGACGGATCAGGGGCCCTGTACGAGCAGTACTTC. It yields the protein CASSLDGSGALYEQYF. The full variable domain, completed using reference TRBV7-2 and TRBJ2-7, is GAGVSQSPSNKVTEKGKDVELRCDPISGHTALYWYRQSLGQGLEFLIYFQGNSAPDKSGLPSDRFSAERTGGSVSTLTIQRTQQEDSAVYLCASSLDGSGALYEQYFGPGTRLTVT.

V is TRBV5-1 and J is TRBJ2-7; 9 bases align to TRBD1. The CDR3 runs 14 residues. Germline lookup yields CDR1 SGHRS and CDR2 YFSETQ. Trimming at V came to 1 base and at J to 4 bases, leaving 3 bases not matched to a gene. CDR3 coding DNA: TGCGCCAGCAGCTTGACAGGGGGCTTGTACGAGCAGTACTTC. As protein: CASSLTGGLYEQYF.

The V gene is TRBV6-1, the J gene TRBJ1-4, with a weak D call TRBD1 (5 bases). Germline CDR1 and CDR2: MNHNS and SASEGT. V was clipped by 5 bases and J by 8 bases, with 12 bases between them. CDR3 length equals 13 residues. The CDR3 reads CASSIREEEKLFF. The DNA for the CDR3 is TGTGCCAGCAGTATCAGGGAGGAAGAAAAACTGTTTTTT.

V gene TRBV6-5 combines with J gene TRBJ1-1; 9 bases agree with TRBD1. Germline assignment: CDR1 MNHEY and CDR2 SVGAGI. CDR3 length: 13 amino acids. Losses at the gene ends were 6 bases for V and 9 bases for J; bases not matched to a gene: 8. In DNA, the CDR3 is TGTGCCAGCAGCTGGACAGGGGATGGAAAAGCTTTCTTT. This sequence encodes CASSWTGDGKAFF.

The V call is TRBV27, the J call TRBJ1-6, with 7 bases identical to TRBD1. In germline, CDR1 is MNHEY, CDR2 SMNVEV (reference sequence). The J segment lost 3 bases and the V segment lost 2 bases, leaving 7 bases of the junction unmatched. The CDR3 sequence is 17 residues long. The CDR3 loop reads CASSLDPGQFYNSPLHF. CDR3 DNA sequence: TGTGCCAGCAGTTTAGACCCGGGACAGTTCTATAATTCACCCCTCCACTTT.